These 16 T cell receptor beta chains originate from one sample sequenced in a study of blood T cell repertoires in COVID-19. Data came from immunoSEQ multiplex PCR; TCRdb stores just in-frame clones and leaves some out. The repertoire holds roughly 120,000 clones, with around 85% as singletons. Sequenced material: peripheral blood. The origin of the receptors is a woman aged 60-75 years with COVID-19, enrolled during active disease.

This clone was observed once. The J gene is TRBJ1-2, the V gene TRBV4-1; possibly TRBD1 for D (5 bases). V was shortened by 4 bases and J by 0 bases, with 27 bases between the two germline ends. The CDR3 is 20 amino acids. Germline V lookup: CDR1 MGHRA, CDR2 YSYEKL. This CDR3 is CASSPRGQGFQFLSNYGYTF. CDR3 nucleotide sequence: TGCGCCAGCAGCCCGCGTGGCCAGGGTTTCCAATTCCTATCTAACTATGGCTACACCTTC.

J is TRBJ1-5 and V is TRBV28, with a weak D call TRBD1 (6 bases). V was pared by 5 bases and J by 2 bases, with 10 bases between. The CDR3 covers 14 residues. The germline V gene has CDR1 MDHEN and CDR2 SYDVKM. This chain's CDR3 is CASSQGGGNQPQHF. In DNA form, the CDR3 reads TGTGCCAGCAGTCAAGGGGGGGGCAATCAGCCCCAGCATTTT.

The V call is TRBV19, the J call TRBJ1-5; 8 positions match TRBD1. The length of the CDR3 is 16 residues. The J segment lost 5 bases and the V segment lost 0 bases, leaving 6 bases of the junction unmatched. Germline CDR1 LNHDA, CDR2 SQIVND (reference sequence). CDR3 in amino acids: CASSIDEAGGYQPQHF. The CDR3 region has the DNA TGTGCCAGTAGTATAGATGAGGCAGGGGGCTATCAGCCCCAGCATTTT.

The genes are TRBV27 and TRBJ1-1; TRBD1 is a possible D gene (5 bases). Trimming pared 5 bases from V and 4 bases from J, leaving 8 bases between. Germline loops: CDR1 MNHEY, CDR2 SMNVEV (reference sequence). The CDR3 consists of 12 residues. The CDR3 DNA reads TGTGCCAGCAGTACAGACAGCACTGAAGCTTTCTTT. Translation: CASSTDSTEAFF.

This rearrangement joins TRBV7-3 to TRBJ1-1; 9 nucleotides line up with TRBD1. J was trimmed by 6 bases and V by 5 bases; bases with no gene match: 7. CDR3 length: 14 residues. The V gene's germline CDR1 is SGHTA and CDR2 FQGTGA. The CDR3 spells CASSPQGAVAEAFF. CDR3 bases: TGTGCCAGCAGCCCACAGGGGGCGGTCGCTGAAGCTTTCTTT.

The V gene is TRBV7-2, the J gene TRBJ1-1; D not resolved. Looked up from germline, CDR1 is SGHTA and CDR2 is FQGNSA. The CDR3 totals 14 residues. Deletions cut 2 bases from V and 0 bases from J, with 7 bases between. CDR3 protein: CASSLLDMNTEAFF. DNA for the CDR3: TGTGCCAGCAGCTTATTAGACATGAACACTGAAGCTTTCTTT.

This chain links TRBV9 with TRBJ2-2; D is unclear. CDR3 length equals 14 residues. Germline CDR1 is SGDLS and CDR2 is YYNGEE. Between the trimmed V and J ends, which lost 0 bases and 0 bases, there was a span of 3 bases. The CDR3 here is CASSVVSNTGELFF. The DNA for the CDR3 is TGTGCCAGCAGCGTAGTCTCGAACACCGGGGAGCTGTTTTTT.

A few counts support this clone. The gene calls are TRBV5-8 and TRBJ1-1; the D is unclear. The germline CDR1 and CDR2 sequences are SGHTS and YDEGEE. V lost 2 bases, J lost 3 bases, and 8 bases lay in between. The CDR3 contains 13 residues. This chain's CDR3 is CASSFEGDTEAFF. The CDR3 DNA is TGTGCCAGCAGCTTTGAGGGTGACACTGAAGCTTTCTTT.

This clone was seen once. The chain has TRBV19 and TRBJ2-3; 7 nucleotides match TRBD1. Germline CDR1 is LNHDA and CDR2 is SQIVND (reference sequence). J was trimmed by 1 base and V by 7 bases; bases with no gene match: 14. This CDR3 is 17 amino acids long. CDR3 region: CASTPRQGLFGTDTQYF. The CDR3, as DNA: TGTGCCAGTACCCCACGACAGGGCCTGTTTGGCACAGATACGCAGTATTTT.

V gene TRBV9 combines with J gene TRBJ2-2; D possibly corresponds to TRBD2 (6 bases). V was clipped by 2 bases and J by 1 base, with 15 bases between them. The CDR3 has 17 amino acids. Germline V gives CDR1 SGDLS, CDR2 YYNGEE. The CDR3 DNA follows: TGTGCCAGCAGCGTCCACCGCGGGACGTTGAACACCGGGGAGCTGTTTTTT. It specifies CASSVHRGTLNTGELFF.

The chain recombines TRBV20-1 with TRBJ2-7; 8 positions match TRBD1. With 3 bases clipped from V and 5 bases from J, the junction kept 6 bases outside the gene matches. The germline V gene encodes CDR1 DFQATT and CDR2 SNEGSKA (reference sequence). CDR3 length: 13 amino acids. CDR3 DNA: TGCAGTGCTAGTTCACCAGGGGGCGACGAGCAGTACTTC. Translating gives CSASSPGGDEQYF.

J is TRBJ1-5 and V is TRBV27; the match to TRBD1 covers 7 bases. The germline V gene has CDR1 MNHEY and CDR2 SMNVEV (reference sequence). The V and J ends lost 0 bases and 0 bases, in that order; junction bases with no gene match: 5. The CDR3 is made up of 17 amino acids. The CDR3 loop reads CASSLSDRVNSNQPQHF. The CDR3, as DNA: TGTGCCAGCAGTTTATCCGACAGGGTAAATAGCAATCAGCCCCAGCATTTT.

The chain combines TRBV20-1 with TRBJ1-5; tentatively, D is TRBD1 (5 bases). Germline V gives CDR1 DFQATT, CDR2 SNEGSKA (reference sequence). The CDR3 loop spans 14 amino acids. V was shortened by 3 bases and J by 2 bases, with 11 bases between the two germline ends. CDR3 coding DNA: TGCAGTGCTAGTTTGGGGGGAGGCAATCAGCCCCAGCATTTT. Translated: CSASLGGGNQPQHF.

Here the CDR3 reads CAISPSAEDYNEQFF. As DNA, the CDR3 is TGTGCCATCAGTCCCTCGGCGGAGGACTACAATGAGCAGTTCTTC. The chain recombines TRBV10-3 with TRBJ2-1; weak D call: TRBD2 (5 bases). This CDR3 contains 15 residues. Germline V gives CDR1 ENHRY, CDR2 SYGVKD. V gave up 5 bases and J gave up 3 bases, with 14 bases separating them.

CDR3 loop: CASSPGYGYTF. The CDR3 nucleotides are TGTGCCAGTAGTCCGGGCTATGGCTACACCTTC. The chain recombines TRBV19 with TRBJ1-2; D remains unclear. This CDR3 spans 11 amino acids. The V end was cut by 5 bases, the J end by 4 bases, with 5 bases between. Germline V gives CDR1 LNHDA, CDR2 SQIVND (reference sequence).

The chain combines TRBV5-4 with TRBJ2-5; possibly TRBD2 for D (7 bases). Deletions cut 4 bases from V and 2 bases from J, with 21 bases between. Germline lookup yields CDR1 SGHNT and CDR2 YYREEE (reference sequence). This CDR3 comprises 17 residues. DNA for the CDR3: TGTGCCAGCAGCATGGGGGCTAGCGGAGGGTTTCAAGAGACCCAGTACTTC. Protein sequence: CASSMGASGGFQETQYF.